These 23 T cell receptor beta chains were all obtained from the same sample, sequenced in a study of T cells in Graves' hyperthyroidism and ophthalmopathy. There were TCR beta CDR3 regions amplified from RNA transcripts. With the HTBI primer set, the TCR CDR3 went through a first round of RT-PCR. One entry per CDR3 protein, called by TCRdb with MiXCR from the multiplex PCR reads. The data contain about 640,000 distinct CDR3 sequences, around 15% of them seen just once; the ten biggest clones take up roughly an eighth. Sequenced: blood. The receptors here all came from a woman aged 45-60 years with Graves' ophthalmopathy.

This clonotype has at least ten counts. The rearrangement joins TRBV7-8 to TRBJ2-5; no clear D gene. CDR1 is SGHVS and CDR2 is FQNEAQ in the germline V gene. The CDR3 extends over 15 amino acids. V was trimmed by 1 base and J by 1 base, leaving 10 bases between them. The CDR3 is CASSLVGGVQETQYF. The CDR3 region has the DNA TGTGCCAGCAGCTTAGTCGGCGGCGTCCAAGAGACCCAGTACTTC.

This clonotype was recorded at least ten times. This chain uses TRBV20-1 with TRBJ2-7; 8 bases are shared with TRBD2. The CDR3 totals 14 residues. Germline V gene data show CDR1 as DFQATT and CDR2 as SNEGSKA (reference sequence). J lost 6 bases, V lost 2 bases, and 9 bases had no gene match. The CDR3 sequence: CSARSRAGEFEQYF. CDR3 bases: TGCAGTGCTAGAAGTCGAGCGGGAGAGTTCGAGCAGTACTTC.

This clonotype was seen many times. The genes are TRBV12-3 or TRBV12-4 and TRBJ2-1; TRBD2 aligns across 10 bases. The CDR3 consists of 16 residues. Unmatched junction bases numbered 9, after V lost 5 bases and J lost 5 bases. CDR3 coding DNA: TGTGCCAGCAGTCCCGTCCTAGCGGGAGTGAACAATGAGCAGTTCTTC. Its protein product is CASSPVLAGVNNEQFF.

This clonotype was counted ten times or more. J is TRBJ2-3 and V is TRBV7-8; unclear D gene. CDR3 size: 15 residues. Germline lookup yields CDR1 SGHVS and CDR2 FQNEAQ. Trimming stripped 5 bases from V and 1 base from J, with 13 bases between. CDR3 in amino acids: CASSGPRWRTDTQYF. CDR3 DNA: TGTGCCAGCAGCGGCCCAAGGTGGCGCACAGATACGCAGTATTTT.

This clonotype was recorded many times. CDR3 in DNA: TGTGCCAGCAAGGCGGGACTGGGTTACAATGAGCAGTTCTTC. It specifies CASKAGLGYNEQFF. The rearrangement links TRBV27 to TRBJ2-1, with a tentative D call TRBD2 (6 bases). The CDR3 has 14 amino acids. Trimming took 7 bases from V and 4 from J, leaving 14 bases between them. Per germline, CDR1 MNHEY and CDR2 SMNVEV (reference sequence).

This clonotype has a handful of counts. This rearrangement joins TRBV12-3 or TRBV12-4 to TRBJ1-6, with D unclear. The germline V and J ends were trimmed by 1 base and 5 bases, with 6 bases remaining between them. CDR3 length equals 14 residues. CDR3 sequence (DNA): TGTGCCAGCAGTTTAGGGAGTAATAATTCACCCCTCCACTTT. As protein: CASSLGSNNSPLHF.

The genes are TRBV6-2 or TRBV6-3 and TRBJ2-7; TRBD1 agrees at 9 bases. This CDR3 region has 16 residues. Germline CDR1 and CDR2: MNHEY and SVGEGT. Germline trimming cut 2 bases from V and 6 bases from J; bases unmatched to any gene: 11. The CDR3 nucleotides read TGTGCCAGCAGTTACGGGACAGGGTCAATTGGAGGCGAGCAGTACTTC. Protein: CASSYGTGSIGGEQYF.

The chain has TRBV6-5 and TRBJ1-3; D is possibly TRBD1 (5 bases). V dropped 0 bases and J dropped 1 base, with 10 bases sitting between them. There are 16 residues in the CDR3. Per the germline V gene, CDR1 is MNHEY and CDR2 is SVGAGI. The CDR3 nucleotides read TGTGCCAGCAGTTACTCGGGGGGAGCATCTGGAAACACCATATATTTT. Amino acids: CASSYSGGASGNTIYF.

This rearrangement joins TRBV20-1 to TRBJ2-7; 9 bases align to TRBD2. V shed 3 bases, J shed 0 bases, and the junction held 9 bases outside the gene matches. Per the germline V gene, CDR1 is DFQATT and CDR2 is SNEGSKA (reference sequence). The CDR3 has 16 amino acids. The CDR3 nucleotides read TGCAGTGCTAGGAAAAGGCTAGCGGGAACCTCCTACGAGCAGTACTTC. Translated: CSARKRLAGTSYEQYF.

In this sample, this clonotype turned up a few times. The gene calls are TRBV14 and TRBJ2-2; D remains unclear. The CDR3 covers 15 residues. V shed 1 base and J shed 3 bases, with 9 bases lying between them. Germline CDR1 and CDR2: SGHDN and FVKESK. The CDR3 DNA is TGTGCCAGCAGCCAAGGAGTACTACACACCGGGGAGCTGTTTTTT. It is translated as CASSQGVLHTGELFF.

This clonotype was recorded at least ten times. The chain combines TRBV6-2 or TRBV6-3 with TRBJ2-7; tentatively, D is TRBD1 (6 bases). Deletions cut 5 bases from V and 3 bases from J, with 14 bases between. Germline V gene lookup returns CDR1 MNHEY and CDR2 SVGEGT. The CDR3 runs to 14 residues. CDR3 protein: CASSTLLTGYEQYF. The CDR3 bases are TGTGCCAGCAGTACGCTCTTGACAGGCTACGAGCAGTACTTC.

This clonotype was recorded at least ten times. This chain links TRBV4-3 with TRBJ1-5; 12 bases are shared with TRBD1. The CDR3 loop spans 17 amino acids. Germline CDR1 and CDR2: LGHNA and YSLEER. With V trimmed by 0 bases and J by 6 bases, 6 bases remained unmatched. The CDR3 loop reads CASSQDVGDRGRQPQHF. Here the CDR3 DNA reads TGCGCCAGCAGCCAAGATGTTGGGGACAGGGGGCGTCAGCCCCAGCATTTT.

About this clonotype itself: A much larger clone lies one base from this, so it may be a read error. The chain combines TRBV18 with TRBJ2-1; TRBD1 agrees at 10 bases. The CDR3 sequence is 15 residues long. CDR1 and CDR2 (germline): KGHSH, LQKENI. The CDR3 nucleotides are TGTGCCAGCTCACAGGGACAGGGGCCCTACTATGAGCAGTTCTTC. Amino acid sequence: CASSQGQGPYYEQFF.

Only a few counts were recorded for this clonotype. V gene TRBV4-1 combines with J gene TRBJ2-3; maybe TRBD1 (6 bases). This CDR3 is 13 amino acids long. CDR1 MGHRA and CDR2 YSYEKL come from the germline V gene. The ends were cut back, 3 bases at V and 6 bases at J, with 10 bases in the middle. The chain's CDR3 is CASSQAGEDTQYF. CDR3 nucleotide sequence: TGCGCCAGCAGCCAGGCAGGGGAGGATACGCAGTATTTT.

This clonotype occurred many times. The CDR3 DNA follows: TGTGCCAGCAGTCCCCTCGGACTTAGGGATCAGCCCCAGCATTTT. This codes for CASSPLGLRDQPQHF. The V gene is TRBV27, the J gene TRBJ1-5; D uncertain. CDR1 is MNHEY and CDR2 is SMNVEV in the germline V gene (reference sequence). The V end was cut by 5 bases, the J end by 5 bases, with 16 bases between. This CDR3 region has 15 residues.

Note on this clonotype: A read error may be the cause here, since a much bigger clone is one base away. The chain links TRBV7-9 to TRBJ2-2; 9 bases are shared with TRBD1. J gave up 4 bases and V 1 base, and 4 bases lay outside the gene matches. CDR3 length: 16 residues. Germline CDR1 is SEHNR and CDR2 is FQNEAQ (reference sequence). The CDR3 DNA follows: TGTGCCAGCAGCTTAGTAGGACAGGGGAGCACCGGGGAGCTGTTTTTT. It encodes CASSLVGQGSTGELFF.

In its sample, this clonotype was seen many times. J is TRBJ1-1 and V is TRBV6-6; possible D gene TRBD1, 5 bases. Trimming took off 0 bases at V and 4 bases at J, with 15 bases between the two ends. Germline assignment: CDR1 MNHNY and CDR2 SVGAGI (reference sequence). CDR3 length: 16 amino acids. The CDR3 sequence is CASSYSFQAGSTEAFF. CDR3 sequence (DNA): TGTGCCAGCAGTTACTCGTTCCAGGCAGGGAGCACTGAAGCTTTCTTT.

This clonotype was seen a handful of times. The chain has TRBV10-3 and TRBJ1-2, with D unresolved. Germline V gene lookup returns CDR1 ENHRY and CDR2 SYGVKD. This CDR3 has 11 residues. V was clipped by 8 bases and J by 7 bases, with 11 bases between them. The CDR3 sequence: CAIGQSRGYTF. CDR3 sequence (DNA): TGTGCCATCGGTCAGTCCCGTGGCTACACCTTC.

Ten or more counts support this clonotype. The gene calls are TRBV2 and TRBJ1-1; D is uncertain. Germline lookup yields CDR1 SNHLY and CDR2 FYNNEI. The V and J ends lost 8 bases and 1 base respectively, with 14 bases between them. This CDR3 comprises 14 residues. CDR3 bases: TGTGCCAGCGAGTTTTCGGGTCCGAACACTGAAGCTTTCTTT. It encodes CASEFSGPNTEAFF. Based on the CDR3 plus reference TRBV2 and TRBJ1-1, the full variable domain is EPEVTQTPSHQVTQMGQEVILRCVPISNHLYFYWYRQILGQKVEFLVSFYNNEISEKSEIFDDQFSVERPDGSNFTLKIRSTKLEDSAMYFCASEFSGPNTEAFFGQGTRLTVV.

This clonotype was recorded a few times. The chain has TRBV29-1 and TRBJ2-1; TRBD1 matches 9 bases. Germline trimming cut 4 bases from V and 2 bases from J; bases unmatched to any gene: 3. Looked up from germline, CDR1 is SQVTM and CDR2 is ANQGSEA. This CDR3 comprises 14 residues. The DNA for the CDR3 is TGCAGCGTTGCGGACAGGGGACCCTACAATGAGCAGTTCTTC. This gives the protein CSVADRGPYNEQFF.

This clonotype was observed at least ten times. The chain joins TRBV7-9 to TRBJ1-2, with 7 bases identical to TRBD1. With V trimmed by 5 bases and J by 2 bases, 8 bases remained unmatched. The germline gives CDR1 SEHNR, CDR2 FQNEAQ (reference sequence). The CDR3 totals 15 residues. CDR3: CASSTWDSPNYGYTF. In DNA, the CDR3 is TGTGCCAGCAGCACATGGGACAGTCCCAACTATGGCTACACCTTC.

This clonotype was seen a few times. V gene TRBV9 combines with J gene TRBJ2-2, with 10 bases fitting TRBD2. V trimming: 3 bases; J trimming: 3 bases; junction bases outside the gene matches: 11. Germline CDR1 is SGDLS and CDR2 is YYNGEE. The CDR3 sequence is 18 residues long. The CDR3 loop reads CASSAGPFSGRYTGELFF. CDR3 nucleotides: TGTGCCAGCAGCGCTGGCCCTTTTAGCGGGAGGTACACCGGGGAGCTGTTTTTT. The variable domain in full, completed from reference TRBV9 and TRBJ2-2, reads DSGVTQTPKHLITATGQRVTLRCSPRSGDLSVYWYQQSLDQGLQFLIQYYNGEERAKGNILERFSAQQFPDLHSELNLSSLELGDSALYFCASSAGPFSGRYTGELFFGEGSRLTVL.

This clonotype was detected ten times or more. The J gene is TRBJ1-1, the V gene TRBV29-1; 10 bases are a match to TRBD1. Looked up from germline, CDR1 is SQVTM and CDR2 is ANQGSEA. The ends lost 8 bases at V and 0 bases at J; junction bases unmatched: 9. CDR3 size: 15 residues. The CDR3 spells CSSGQGWGMNTEAFF. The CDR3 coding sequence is TGCAGCTCGGGACAGGGGTGGGGCATGAACACTGAAGCTTTCTTT.